The TCR beta chain under discussion was sequenced for a study of T cell responses to AZD1222 COVID-19 vaccine. With regard to this clone: What it recognizes is unknown.

Germline CDR1 reads SGHRS; CDR2 reads YFSETQ. The germline V and J ends were trimmed by 3 bases and 0 bases, with 4 bases remaining between them. The CDR3 covers 12 residues. The data were produced by immunoSEQ multiplex PCR, yet TCRdb's version contains in-frame clones alone and is incomplete. The sample records about 150,000 clones, approximately 91% being singletons. Study findings and constraints: Seropositivity was recorded at baseline in only a handful of AZD1222 recipients. Donor demographics were predominantly white British with a female majority; clonal diversity may be underestimated. The breadth and depth of Spike-specific TCRs increased once two AZD1222 doses had been given.

The chain employs TRBV5-1 and TRBJ2-7; D is uncertain. The source was peripheral blood, collected after recovery from COVID-19. The TCR comes from an adult who had recovered from COVID-19. The chain's CDR3 is CASSSPSYEQYF. The DNA of the CDR3 is TGCGCCAGCAGCTCCCCCTCCTACGAGCAGTACTTC.